These 3 T cell receptor beta chains originate from one sample sequenced in a study of vaccination and CD4 T cells after COVID-19. Treatment indicated: approximately 10-day PBMC culture with coronavirus spike peptide pools or control peptides (ViraFEST assay). At the Johns Hopkins FTIC core, DNA taken from cultured CD4+ T cells was sequenced by way of the Oncomine TCR Beta short-read assay. TCRdb processed the PCR reads anew with MiXCR; each CDR3 protein has one entry. The table includes under 15,000 distinct CDR3 sequences, around 46% detected once. The antigens these receptors bind are not known. Specimen: CD4+ T cells from blood, cultured in vitro. Receptors were obtained from a human donor who had recovered from COVID-19.

The sample holds a few counts of this clonotype. The chain carries TRBV20-1 and TRBJ1-1; D remains unclear. The V end lost 3 bases, the J end lost 1 base, and 9 bases lay between the germline ends. The CDR3 loop spans 13 amino acids. Germline-derived CDR1 and CDR2 are DFQATT and SNEGSKA (reference sequence). The CDR3 is CSASVRENTEAFF. The CDR3 coding sequence is TGCAGTGCTAGCGTCAGAGAGAACACTGAAGCTTTCTTT.

In this sample, this clonotype turned up a few times. The rearrangement joins TRBV6-4 to TRBJ2-6; no definite D call. The length of the CDR3 is 14 residues. The ends were cut back, 2 bases at V and 0 bases at J, with 2 bases in the middle. Germline V lookup: CDR1 MRHNA, CDR2 SNTAGT. The CDR3 spells CASSDNSGANVLTF. Written as DNA, the CDR3 is TGTGCCAGCAGTGACAACTCTGGGGCCAACGTCCTGACTTTC.

The CDR3 region has the DNA TGCGCCAGCAGTGAGGTAGCGGGAGGGCCTTATACGCAGTATTTT. This sequence encodes CASSEVAGGPYTQYF. The V and J genes are TRBV10-1 and TRBJ2-3, with 11 bases identical to TRBD2. From germline, CDR1 is WNHNN and CDR2 SYGVQD (reference sequence). The CDR3 is 15 amino acids. V dropped 2 bases and J dropped 7; count of bases not matched to a gene: 5.